This entry lists 19 T cell receptor beta chains sequenced from one sample in a study of regulatory T cells in long-lasting Graves disease. This sample's time point: newly diagnosed GD, antithyroid drugs for less than 3 months. PBMCs provided the RNA from which the TCR library was made. Construction of TCR beta libraries relied on iRepertoire HTBI primers and on Arm-PCR targeting CDR3 regions. TCRdb ran MiXCR on the multiplex PCR reads and lists one entry per CDR3 protein. The sample contains hundreds of thousands of distinct CDR3 sequences, about 16% of which appear only once. These records were also assigned to another study, of T cells in Graves' hyperthyroidism and ophthalmopathy.

The sequencing used peripheral blood mononuclear cells (PBMCs), collected at new diagnosis, from a patient treated with antithyroid drugs. The receptor set was obtained from a woman in her twenties or thirties with Graves disease.

The chain joins TRBV7-9 to TRBJ2-6, with a possible D match to TRBD1 (5 bases). The CDR3 length is 16 residues. Trimming took 6 bases from V and 3 from J, leaving 15 bases between them. Germline assignment: CDR1 SEHNR and CDR2 FQNEAQ (reference sequence). As DNA, the CDR3 is TGTGCCAGCAGGGGGCCCGAGGTTTTTGGGGCCAACGTCCTGACTTTC. Translation: CASRGPEVFGANVLTF. Complete variable domain (other parts from reference TRBV7-9 and TRBJ2-6): DTGVSQNPRHKITKRGQNVTFRCDPISEHNRLYWYRQTLGQGPEFLTYFQNEAQLEKSRLLSDRFSAERPKGSFSTLEIQRTEQGDSAMYLCASRGPEVFGANVLTFGAGSRLTVL.

This clonotype was recorded a few times. This chain connects TRBV27 to TRBJ2-3; 11 positions agree with TRBD2. Germline CDR1 MNHEY, CDR2 SMNVEV (reference sequence). With 1 base clipped from V and 2 bases from J, the junction kept 5 bases outside the gene matches. The CDR3 covers 17 residues. The DNA of the CDR3 is TGTGCCAGCAGTTTATGGGGACTAGCGGACCTCACAGATACGCAGTATTTT. This sequence encodes CASSLWGLADLTDTQYF.

This clonotype has at least ten counts. V and J are TRBV12-3 or TRBV12-4 and TRBJ1-3; D remains unclear. V lost 7 bases and J lost 7, with 23 bases in between. The CDR3 runs to 16 residues. The CDR3 bases are TGTGCCAGCACTATCAAAGCTGACCCCCTCGGCAACACCATATATTTT. Its translation: CASTIKADPLGNTIYF.

This clonotype was observed at least ten times. The genes are TRBV3-1 and TRBJ1-2; possibly TRBD1 for D (6 bases). Germline V gene sequence: CDR1 LGHDT, CDR2 YNNKEL (reference sequence). This CDR3 has 14 residues. V was trimmed by 1 base and J by 6 bases, leaving 12 bases between them. CDR3 loop: CASSQVGGLDGYTF. Here the CDR3 DNA reads TGTGCCAGCAGCCAAGTTGGGGGGCTGGATGGCTACACCTTC.

The sample holds a few counts of this clonotype. This chain connects TRBV28 to TRBJ1-1, with 11 bases lining up with TRBD1. The junction had 7 bases not matched to a gene; V was cut back by 3 bases and J by 4 bases. Germline V gene data show CDR1 as MDHEN and CDR2 as SYDVKM. CDR3 length: 16 amino acids. CDR3 bases: TGTGCCAGCAGTTTGGACAGGGGGCACGTCGGCACTGAAGCTTTCTTT. Protein: CASSLDRGHVGTEAFF.

The chain is built from TRBV5-1 and TRBJ2-2, with 10 bases that match TRBD2. The CDR3 has 17 residues. In germline, CDR1 is SGHRS, CDR2 YFSETQ. V gave up 0 bases and J gave up 6 bases; unmatched junction bases: 8. The CDR3 nucleotides read TGCGCCAGCAGCTTGGCCGCGGTAGCGGGAGGTGCCGGGGAGCTGTTTTTT. Protein product: CASSLAAVAGGAGELFF. Full variable domain (remainder filled in from reference TRBV5-1 and TRBJ2-2): KAGVTQTPRYLIKTRGQQVTLSCSPISGHRSVSWYQQTPGQGLQFLFEYFSETQRNKGNFPGRFSGRQFSNSRSEMNVSTLELGDSALYLCASSLAAVAGGAGELFFGEGSRLTVL.

The chain combines TRBV14 with TRBJ2-1; 12 bases map to TRBD2. This CDR3 is built from 16 residues. V gave up 4 bases and J gave up 7 bases; unmatched junction bases: 8. Germline CDR1 is SGHDN and CDR2 is FVKESK. The CDR3 here is CASSLLTSGSRNEQFF. CDR3 coding DNA: TGTGCCAGCAGCCTACTGACTAGCGGGAGTCGGAATGAGCAGTTCTTC.

There are many counts of this clonotype. V gene TRBV28 combines with J gene TRBJ2-3; possibly TRBD1 for D (7 bases). V lost 5 bases, J lost 0 bases, and 12 bases lay in between. The length of the CDR3 is 15 residues. Germline V gives CDR1 MDHEN, CDR2 SYDVKM. CDR3 residues: CASSGRGASTDTQYF. For the CDR3, the DNA is TGTGCCAGCAGTGGCAGGGGGGCGAGCACAGATACGCAGTATTTT.

The chain carries TRBV7-2 and TRBJ2-1; TRBD2 aligns across 7 bases. This CDR3 spans 15 amino acids. Looked up from germline, CDR1 is SGHTA and CDR2 is FQGNSA. V lost 7 bases to trimming and J lost 12 bases; unmatched junction nucleotides: 18. The chain's CDR3 is CASTSRGDASKRQFF. Written as DNA, the CDR3 is TGTGCCAGCACCTCTCGGGGGGACGCGTCAAAGCGGCAGTTCTTC.

This clonotype has more than one count but fewer than ten. The gene calls are TRBV5-6 and TRBJ1-2; TRBD1 aligns across 7 bases. The CDR3 is 12 residues long. J was trimmed by 8 bases and V by 3 bases; bases with no gene match: 4. The germline V gene encodes CDR1 SGHDT and CDR2 YYEEEE. The CDR3 here is CASSWDSLGYTF. CDR3 DNA sequence: TGTGCCAGCAGCTGGGACAGCCTCGGCTACACCTTC.

This sequence joins TRBV5-1 and TRBJ2-5, with D maybe TRBD1 (6 bases). V lost 4 bases and J lost 2, with 15 bases in between. Germline CDR1 reads SGHRS; CDR2 reads YFSETQ. CDR3 size: 15 residues. CDR3 residues: CASSKAPDRQETQYF. Here the CDR3 DNA reads TGCGCCAGCAGCAAGGCCCCGGACAGACAAGAGACCCAGTACTTC. Full variable domain (outside the CDR3, taken from reference TRBV5-1 and TRBJ2-5): KAGVTQTPRYLIKTRGQQVTLSCSPISGHRSVSWYQQTPGQGLQFLFEYFSETQRNKGNFPGRFSGRQFSNSRSEMNVSTLELGDSALYLCASSKAPDRQETQYFGPGTRLLVL.

A few counts support this clonotype. Germline is not matched at one junction end, which may reflect a read error. The rearrangement links TRBV12-3 or TRBV12-4 to TRBJ2-3; the D is unclear. The CDR3 runs to 15 residues. DNA for the CDR3: TGTGCCAGCAGTTTCGGCAGGATGAGCACGGATACGCAGTATTTT. Encoded protein: CASSFGRMSTDTQYF.

This clonotype was detected many times. The rearrangement joins TRBV27 to TRBJ2-7; weak D call: TRBD2 (6 bases). The germline CDR1 and CDR2 sequences are MNHEY and SMNVEV (reference sequence). The V and J ends lost 5 bases and 6 bases respectively, with 14 bases between them. The CDR3 extends over 13 amino acids. The DNA for the CDR3 is TGTGCCAGCAGTCCTACAGTGGGAGGCGAGCAGTACTTC. Protein product: CASSPTVGGEQYF.

The chain is built from TRBV3-1 and TRBJ2-1, with TRBD2 matching 8 bases. V lost 3 bases, J lost 10 bases, and 5 bases stayed unmatched. This CDR3 has 13 residues. Germline V gives CDR1 LGHDT, CDR2 YNNKEL (reference sequence). The CDR3 sequence is CASSQGLVAEQFF. The CDR3 nucleotides read TGTGCCAGCAGCCAGGGACTAGTGGCGGAGCAGTTCTTC.

This clonotype was seen repeatedly, ten times or more. J is TRBJ1-1 and V is TRBV2; weak D call: TRBD1 (5 bases). V was shortened by 4 bases and J by 3 bases, with 12 bases between the two germline ends. Germline loops: CDR1 SNHLY, CDR2 FYNNEI. This CDR3 has 14 amino acids. The DNA for the CDR3 is TGTGCCAGCAGTGTTTTTGGGGCTTACACTGAAGCTTTCTTT. This codes for CASSVFGAYTEAFF. Drawing the rest from reference TRBV2 and TRBJ1-1, the complete variable domain is EPEVTQTPSHQVTQMGQEVILRCVPISNHLYFYWYRQILGQKVEFLVSFYNNEISEKSEIFDDQFSVERPDGSNFTLKIRSTKLEDSAMYFCASSVFGAYTEAFFGQGTRLTVV.

This clonotype was seen at least ten times. The V gene is TRBV6-1, the J gene TRBJ2-7, with 13 bases fitting TRBD2. The V segment lost 5 bases and the J segment 6 bases; nucleotides outside the gene matches: 4. From germline, CDR1 is MNHNS and CDR2 SASEGT. There are 14 residues in the CDR3. The CDR3 DNA is TGTGCCAGCAGTACTGGACTAGCGGGAGTCGAGCAGTACTTC. Translation: CASSTGLAGVEQYF.

This clonotype was seen many times. This chain links TRBV15 with TRBJ2-6, with 7 bases matching TRBD1. The CDR3 is made up of 17 amino acids. The germline gives CDR1 LNHNV, CDR2 YYDKDF (reference sequence). Trimming removed 0 bases from V and 0 bases from J; junction bases left unmatched: 2. This CDR3 reads CATSREGQSSGANVLTF. CDR3 nucleotide sequence: TGTGCCACCAGCAGAGAGGGACAGAGCTCTGGGGCCAACGTCCTGACTTTC. Supplemented by reference TRBV15 and TRBJ2-6, the full variable domain reads DAMVIQNPRYQVTQFGKPVTLSCSQTLNHNVMYWYQQKSSQAPKLLFHYYDKDFNNEADTPDNFQSRRPNTSFCFLDIRSPGLGDTAMYLCATSREGQSSGANVLTFGAGSRLTVL.

The rearrangement joins TRBV19 to TRBJ2-1, with a possible D match to TRBD1 (6 bases). CDR1 and CDR2 from the germline V gene are LNHDA and SQIVND (reference sequence). The V end lost 5 bases, the J end lost 8 bases, and 16 bases lay between the germline ends. The CDR3 runs to 14 residues. The CDR3 spells CASSLSSQGYEQFF. The DNA of the CDR3 is TGTGCCAGTAGTCTCTCCTCACAGGGATATGAGCAGTTCTTC.

In its sample, this clonotype was seen a few times. For the CDR3, the DNA is TGTGCCACCAGCAGCCTGAGAGATTTGGGCGAGCAGTACTTC. Translation gives CATSSLRDLGEQYF. The chain couples TRBV15 to TRBJ2-7; no clear D gene. V lost 3 bases to trimming and J lost 6 bases, with 15 bases between them. CDR1 is LNHNV, CDR2 YYDKDF, per germline (reference sequence). CDR3 length: 14 amino acids. Filled out from reference TRBV15 and TRBJ2-7, the complete variable domain reads DAMVIQNPRYQVTQFGKPVTLSCSQTLNHNVMYWYQQKSSQAPKLLFHYYDKDFNNEADTPDNFQSRRPNTSFCFLDIRSPGLGDTAMYLCATSSLRDLGEQYFGPGTRLTVT.